The following is a T cell receptor (beta chain) sequence with its context. The CDR3 covers 14 residues. The germline gives CDR1 SEHNR, CDR2 FQNEAQ (reference sequence). With 8 bases removed from V and 0 bases from J, the gap between germline ends came to 11 bases. This sample is part of a study of T cell changes during pregnancy in multiple sclerosis. Profiled with immunoSEQ multiplex PCR; TCRdb holds only in-frame clones, not every one. The table shows more than 40,000 clones, with almost 90% occurring only once. The sequenced sample was peripheral blood, obtained in the first trimester of pregnancy. The source is a female donor in good health, enrolled as a control in a pregnancy study. The chain employs TRBV7-9 and TRBJ2-1, with a tentative D call TRBD2 (6 bases). The CDR3 loop reads CASLPGASYNEQFF. The CDR3 DNA reads TGTGCCAGCTTACCGGGAGCCTCCTACAATGAGCAGTTCTTC. The variable domain in full, with the rest retrieved from reference TRBV7-9 and TRBJ2-1, is DTGVSQNPRHKITKRGQNVTFRCDPISEHNRLYWYRQTLGQGPEFLTYFQNEAQLEKSRLLSDRFSAERPKGSFSTLEIQRTEQGDSAMYLCASLPGASYNEQFFGPGTRLTVL.